This T cell receptor (beta chain) was captured in a study of beta chain features in type 1 diabetes. Overall study findings and caveats: TCRB rearrangement may or may not be influenced by HLA type; here this remained unresolved. Individuals with type 1 diabetes displayed fewer insertions and more deletions at VDJ junctions.

What was sequenced were expressed TCRB transcripts, since all of the isolated RNA had been reverse transcribed. Some clones are missing from TCRdb's copy, which holds only in-frame ones; the method was immunoSEQ multiplex PCR. This table holds 90,000 to 110,000 clones, 40% found once. As concerns this clone: The antigen is not known.

The V gene lost 5 bases and the J gene lost 10 bases, with 21 bases spanning the gap. The CDR3 loop spans 16 amino acids. Germline V gene sequence: CDR1 SGHTA, CDR2 FQGNSA. Donors contributed one heparinised blood draw apiece, averaging roughly 0.12 L. This clonotype was obtained from a woman between 18 and 30 years old in good health. The chain joins TRBV7-2 to TRBJ1-6; D gene ambiguous. Sequenced sample: stem cell memory CD4+ T cells from blood. The CDR3 sequence: CASSRWADEGGSPLHF. CDR3 sequence (DNA): TGTGCCAGCAGCCGGTGGGCGGACGAGGGCGGATCACCCCTCCACTTT.